Shown below are 23 T cell receptor beta chains from a single sample sequenced in a study of blood T cell repertoires in COVID-19. Profiling relied on immunoSEQ multiplex PCR, and the TCRdb table lists in-frame clones only, not all of them. The data contain 85,000 to 100,000 clones, 90% of them singletons. The source material was peripheral blood. The receptor set was obtained from a man in his sixties with acute or convalescent COVID-19.

The V gene is TRBV6-5, the J gene TRBJ1-2, with TRBD1 matching over 10 bases. V gave up 4 bases and J gave up 7 bases; unmatched junction bases: 6. CDR1 and CDR2 from the germline V gene are MNHEY and SVGAGI. The CDR3 has 14 residues. The CDR3 nucleotides are TGTGCCAGCAGTTTCGCCGGGACAGGGGTTGGCTACACCTTC. It specifies CASSFAGTGVGYTF.

The chain employs TRBV10-3 and TRBJ1-2, with 9 bases lining up with TRBD1. The CDR3 covers 14 residues. From germline, CDR1 is ENHRY and CDR2 SYGVKD. Germline trimming cut 8 bases from V and 4 bases from J; bases unmatched to any gene: 8. DNA of the CDR3: TGTGCCATCCAAAGGACAGGGGAAGTCTATGGCTACACCTTC. It is translated as CAIQRTGEVYGYTF.

The CDR3 region has the DNA TGTGCCAGCAGCCAACCGGGACAGAACTATGGCTACACCTTC. This translates into CASSQPGQNYGYTF. The chain carries TRBV3-1 (or the pseudogene TRBV3-2) and TRBJ1-2; 7 bases match TRBD1. V trimming: 2 bases; J trimming: 2 bases; junction bases outside the gene matches: 2. The CDR3 extends over 14 amino acids. Germline V lookup: CDR1 LGHDT, CDR2 YNNKEL (reference sequence).

The chain couples TRBV6-6 to TRBJ2-7, with 9 bases that match TRBD1. The ends lost 2 bases at V and 4 bases at J; junction bases unmatched: 3. CDR1 MNHNY and CDR2 SVGAGI come from the germline V gene (reference sequence). The CDR3 totals 14 residues. CDR3 in DNA: TGTGCCAGCAGTTACGCGGGACAGGGATACGAGCAGTACTTC. Amino acids: CASSYAGQGYEQYF.

CDR3 sequence: CASSSGQPRAEAFF. The CDR3 DNA reads as TGTGCCAGTAGTTCTGGACAGCCGCGGGCTGAAGCTTTCTTT. V is TRBV19 and J is TRBJ1-1; a possible D gene is TRBD1 (6 bases). Germline V CDR1 and CDR2: LNHDA, SQIVND (reference sequence). V shed 5 bases and J shed 6 bases, with 16 bases lying between them. This CDR3 is built from 14 residues.

The rearrangement joins TRBV30 to TRBJ1-1; TRBD1 matches 8 bases. Trimming at V came to 5 bases and at J to 4 bases, leaving 3 bases not matched to a gene. The CDR3 sequence is 12 residues long. Germline assignment: CDR1 GTSNPN and CDR2 SVGIG (reference sequence). The CDR3 nucleotides read TGTGCCTGGGACACAGGGGGCACTGAAGCTTTCTTT. Its translation is CAWDTGGTEAFF.

This clone was counted between two and nine times. Other DNA sequences in this specimen translate into the identical CDR3. The chain employs TRBV5-4 and TRBJ2-7; 10 positions match TRBD2. J lost 3 bases, V lost 0 bases, and 9 bases had no gene match. Germline CDR1 is SGHNT and CDR2 is YYREEE (reference sequence). There are 17 residues in the CDR3. The CDR3 loop reads CASSLGGLAGAYYEQYF. CDR3 nucleotides: TGTGCCAGCAGCTTGGGGGGGCTAGCGGGGGCCTACTACGAGCAGTACTTC.

This clone showed up just once. The V and J genes are TRBV5-1 and TRBJ2-1, with a weak D call TRBD2 (6 bases). The V end lost 1 base, the J end lost 5 bases, and 13 bases lay between the germline ends. Germline values: CDR1 SGHRS, CDR2 YFSETQ. The CDR3 covers 15 residues. CDR3 sequence reads: CASSLRGNENNEQFF. As DNA, the CDR3 is TGCGCCAGCAGCTTGCGGGGGAATGAGAACAATGAGCAGTTCTTC. Based on the CDR3 plus reference TRBV5-1 and TRBJ2-1, the full variable domain is KAGVTQTPRYLIKTRGQQVTLSCSPISGHRSVSWYQQTPGQGLQFLFEYFSETQRNKGNFPGRFSGRQFSNSRSEMNVSTLELGDSALYLCASSLRGNENNEQFFGPGTRLTVL.

This clone was counted only a few times. This chain connects TRBV6-6 to TRBJ2-2, with 8 bases that match TRBD1. Germline V gene sequence: CDR1 MNHNY, CDR2 SVGAGI (reference sequence). J lost 3 bases, V lost 6 bases, and 6 bases had no gene match. CDR3 length: 15 amino acids. CDR3 loop: CASRKTGADTGELFF. Written as DNA, the CDR3 is TGTGCCAGCAGAAAGACAGGGGCGGACACCGGGGAGCTGTTTTTT.

The count of this clone is one. This chain joins TRBV12-3 or TRBV12-4 and TRBJ2-1; possibly TRBD2 for D (6 bases). The V end lost 2 bases, the J end lost 12 bases, and 14 bases lay between the germline ends. The CDR3 extends over 13 amino acids. The CDR3 DNA reads TGTGCCAGCAGTTTATTGGAAGGGACTCGGCAGTTCTTC. As protein: CASSLLEGTRQFF.

V usage is TRBV10-3 and J usage is TRBJ1-1; 9 bases fit TRBD1. J was trimmed by 4 bases and V by 5 bases; bases with no gene match: 5. The CDR3 contains 14 residues. Germline V gene data show CDR1 as ENHRY and CDR2 as SYGVKD. CDR3 coding DNA: TGTGCCATCAGTCAGGACAGGGGCAGCACTGAAGCTTTCTTT. It yields the protein CAISQDRGSTEAFF.

This clone was detected only a few times. This rearrangement joins TRBV14 to TRBJ1-2; D is ambiguous. Trimming left V 0 bases short and J 3 bases short, with 14 bases between. This CDR3 contains 16 residues. The germline V gene encodes CDR1 SGHDN and CDR2 FVKESK. CDR3 residues: CASSQDRGGNYYGYTF. The CDR3 nucleotides read TGTGCCAGCAGCCAAGATCGAGGAGGGAATTACTATGGCTACACCTTC.

This chain links TRBV11-1 with TRBJ1-5; maybe TRBD1 (6 bases). Germline CDR1 reads SGHAT; CDR2 reads FQDESV (reference sequence). The V end was cut by 1 base, the J end by 6 bases, with 7 bases between. This CDR3 comprises 13 residues. The CDR3 DNA reads as TGTGCCAGCAGCTTAGAACAGGGTCAGCCCCAGCATTTT. Protein: CASSLEQGQPQHF.

The chain combines TRBV7-2 with TRBJ2-1; 8 positions match TRBD2. V lost 7 bases to trimming and J lost 3 bases; unmatched junction nucleotides: 8. The CDR3 contains 15 residues. CDR1 is SGHTA, CDR2 FQGNSA, per germline. The CDR3 loop reads CASTPLADHYNEQFF. The DNA of the CDR3 is TGTGCCAGCACCCCACTAGCGGACCACTACAATGAGCAGTTCTTC.

This chain connects TRBV5-6 to TRBJ1-3; 8 bases are a match to TRBD1. Germline CDR1 reads SGHDT; CDR2 reads YYEEEE. This CDR3 contains 17 residues. V was pared by 4 bases and J by 2 bases, with 11 bases of the junction left unmatched. The CDR3 DNA follows: TGTGCCAGCAGCCCCTTCGACAGGGGTTCGACTGGAAACACCATATATTTT. The encoded protein is CASSPFDRGSTGNTIYF.

The CDR3 loop reads CASSLDARVTGNTIYF. The DNA of the CDR3 is TGTGCCAGCAGCTTGGATGCCAGGGTCACTGGAAACACCATATATTTT. This chain connects TRBV5-4 to TRBJ1-3; tentatively, D is TRBD1 (5 bases). Trimming took 0 bases from V and 2 from J, leaving 12 bases between them. CDR3 length: 16 residues. Germline V gives CDR1 SGHNT, CDR2 YYREEE (reference sequence).

The J gene is TRBJ1-1, the V gene TRBV12-3 or TRBV12-4; a possible D gene is TRBD1 (6 bases). Trimming shortened V by 3 bases and J by 2 bases, and 7 bases separated the two germline ends. The CDR3 is 13 residues long. CDR3 nucleotide sequence: TGTGCCAGCAGTTTGGACAGTAACACTGAAGCTTTCTTT. Its translation is CASSLDSNTEAFF.

This chain connects TRBV19 to TRBJ1-1; D is possibly TRBD1 (6 bases). CDR1 LNHDA and CDR2 SQIVND come from the germline V gene (reference sequence). V was pared by 2 bases and J by 8 bases, with 21 bases between. CDR3 size: 16 residues. CDR3 amino acids: CASSIRGEGGRKEAFF. CDR3 sequence (DNA): TGTGCCAGTAGTATAAGGGGTGAGGGGGGGCGTAAGGAAGCTTTCTTT.

The V call is TRBV7-6, the J call TRBJ1-2; 8 bases map to TRBD1. V was clipped by 3 bases and J by 7 bases; unmatched bases: 4. This CDR3 contains 13 residues. Germline values: CDR1 SGHVS, CDR2 FNYEAQ. CDR3 protein: CASSFPGGFGYTF. CDR3 sequence (DNA): TGTGCCAGCAGCTTTCCAGGGGGCTTTGGCTACACCTTC.

The chain combines TRBV14 with TRBJ1-2, with TRBD1 as a possible D gene (6 bases). Germline V lookup: CDR1 SGHDN, CDR2 FVKESK. The CDR3 is made up of 12 amino acids. V gave up 4 bases and J gave up 8 bases, with 11 bases separating them. CDR3 bases: TGTGCCAGCAGCCCGCAGGGGAACGGCTACACCTTC. It specifies CASSPQGNGYTF.

The V call is TRBV28, the J call TRBJ1-2; TRBD1 agrees at 10 bases. With V trimmed by 5 bases and J by 6 bases, 6 bases remained unmatched. CDR3 length: 14 residues. The germline CDR1 and CDR2 sequences are MDHEN and SYDVKM. The CDR3 loop is CASSRGTGVHGYTF. The CDR3 nucleotides are TGTGCCAGCAGTAGAGGGACAGGGGTACATGGCTACACCTTC.

The chain employs TRBV11-2 and TRBJ1-2; no firm D call. Germline CDR1 is SGHAT and CDR2 is FQNNGV. CDR3 size: 14 residues. V was clipped by 5 bases and J by 4 bases, with 14 bases between them. The CDR3 is CASSGLDGLYGYTF. The DNA for the CDR3 is TGTGCCAGCAGCGGTCTCGATGGGCTCTATGGCTACACCTTC.

V and J are TRBV6-5 and TRBJ1-3; D might be TRBD1 (6 bases). There are 15 residues in the CDR3. The germline V gene has CDR1 MNHEY and CDR2 SVGAGI. Trimming took 6 bases from V and 2 from J, leaving 14 bases between them. CDR3 region: CASSSWEGAGNTIYF. CDR3 nucleotide sequence: TGTGCCAGCAGCTCATGGGAGGGGGCTGGAAACACCATATATTTT.